The 15 T cell receptor beta chains given below trace back to one sample, sequenced in a study of control samples from healthy donors and cancer patients. The assay was immunoSEQ multiplex PCR, and TCRdb's table has in-frame clones only and misses some. The sample features about 190,000 clones, with roughly 2% in its top ten. The sequenced sample consisted of blood. The receptors were gathered from a woman aged 25-40 years in good health.

The chain carries TRBV5-1 and TRBJ2-5; D is perhaps TRBD2 (5 bases). Trimming pared 1 base from V and 0 bases from J, leaving 7 bases between. Looked up from germline, CDR1 is SGHRS and CDR2 is YFSETQ. The CDR3 is 14 amino acids. The CDR3 protein is CASSLTGNQETQYF. For the CDR3, the DNA is TGCGCCAGCAGCTTGACGGGAAACCAAGAGACCCAGTACTTC.

This chain links TRBV6-5 with TRBJ2-3; D could derive from TRBD1 or TRBD2 (5 bases each). The CDR3 extends over 14 amino acids. V lost 4 bases and J lost 5, with 13 bases in between. CDR1 MNHEY and CDR2 SVGAGI come from the germline V gene. CDR3 in DNA: TGTGCCAGCAGTTTGGGGCAGGGAGTAGATACGCAGTATTTT. Protein sequence: CASSLGQGVDTQYF.

The rearrangement joins TRBV5-1 to TRBJ2-5, with 10 bases identical to TRBD2. This CDR3 comprises 16 residues. Germline loops: CDR1 SGHRS, CDR2 YFSETQ. Germline trimming cut 4 bases from V and 5 bases from J; bases unmatched to any gene: 11. The CDR3 sequence: CASSPWRAGGRETQYF. The CDR3, as DNA: TGCGCCAGCAGCCCTTGGAGAGCGGGGGGGCGGGAGACCCAGTACTTC.

V gene TRBV2 combines with J gene TRBJ1-5; D is ambiguous. Germline V CDR1 and CDR2: SNHLY, FYNNEI. Trimming left V 5 bases short and J 0 bases short, with 11 bases between. This CDR3 is 15 amino acids long. The CDR3 is CASSYSEDSNQPQHF. Written as DNA, the CDR3 is TGTGCCAGCAGTTATTCAGAGGATAGCAATCAGCCCCAGCATTTT.

This chain links TRBV7-2 with TRBJ1-3; a possible D gene is TRBD1 (6 bases). CDR1 and CDR2 from the germline V gene are SGHTA and FQGNSA. The CDR3 contains 15 residues. V was shortened by 1 base and J by 2 bases, with 9 bases between the two germline ends. Here the CDR3 DNA reads TGTGCCAGCAGCTTAGGGGCAGGGGCTGGAAACACCATATATTTT. This gives the protein CASSLGAGAGNTIYF.

This chain connects TRBV7-2 to TRBJ1-2; the D gene is possibly TRBD1 (5 bases). The CDR3 contains 13 residues. Germline CDR1 reads SGHTA; CDR2 reads FQGNSA. The germline V and J ends were trimmed by 5 bases and 8 bases, with 15 bases remaining between them. CDR3 DNA sequence: TGTGCCAGCAGCCCGGGCGGGGGTGAAGGCTACACCTTC. Its protein product is CASSPGGGEGYTF.

The rearrangement links TRBV28 to TRBJ2-2; D is perhaps TRBD1 (5 bases). Germline V gene data show CDR1 as MDHEN and CDR2 as SYDVKM. The CDR3 extends over 15 amino acids. With 3 bases removed from V and 4 bases from J, the gap between germline ends came to 12 bases. CDR3 DNA: TGTGCCAGCAGTTTGGGTCAAGGGGCCACCGGGGAGCTGTTTTTT. Its translation is CASSLGQGATGELFF.

The chain uses TRBV28 and TRBJ2-3; D ambiguous. Germline V gene lookup returns CDR1 MDHEN and CDR2 SYDVKM. The CDR3 covers 16 residues. The V end lost 3 bases, the J end lost 4 bases, and 17 bases lay between the germline ends. CDR3 coding DNA: TGTGCCAGCAGTTTTGGGCCGGGCCCGAACCCAGATACGCAGTATTTT. Protein: CASSFGPGPNPDTQYF. The full variable domain, completed using reference TRBV28 and TRBJ2-3, is DVKVTQSSRYLVKRTGEKVFLECVQDMDHENMFWYRQDPGLGLRLIYFSYDVKMKEKGDIPEGYSVSREKKERFSLILESASTNQTSMYLCASSFGPGPNPDTQYFGPGTRLTVL.

This chain links TRBV6-5 with TRBJ2-5; tentatively, D is TRBD1 (5 bases). Trimming took 2 bases from V and 4 from J, leaving 14 bases between them. There are 15 residues in the CDR3. The germline V gene encodes CDR1 MNHEY and CDR2 SVGAGI. CDR3 DNA sequence: TGTGCCAGCAGTTACCGGGCAGGGTATCGAGAGACCCAGTACTTC. Its translation: CASSYRAGYRETQYF.

This sequence joins TRBV5-1 and TRBJ1-2, with D perhaps TRBD1 (5 bases). This CDR3 comprises 14 residues. Trimming shortened V by 5 bases and J by 0 bases, and 11 bases separated the two germline ends. Germline V CDR1 and CDR2: SGHRS, YFSETQ. CDR3 loop: CASRGQGSNYGYTF. In DNA, the CDR3 is TGCGCCAGCAGGGGTCAGGGCTCTAACTATGGCTACACCTTC.

The chain carries TRBV18 and TRBJ2-5, with unresolved D. V was pared by 0 bases and J by 5 bases, with 7 bases between. Germline CDR1 and CDR2: KGHSH and LQKENI. CDR3 length equals 13 residues. The CDR3 spells CASSPPVIETQYF. The CDR3 region has the DNA TGTGCCAGCTCACCACCAGTGATTGAGACCCAGTACTTC. Filled out from reference TRBV18 and TRBJ2-5, the complete variable domain reads NAGVMQNPRHLVRRRGQEARLRCSPMKGHSHVYWYRQLPEEGLKFMVYLQKENIIDESGMPKERFSAEFPKEGPSILRIQQVVRGDSAAYFCASSPPVIETQYFGPGTRLLVL.

The rearrangement links TRBV7-3 to TRBJ1-5; the D is unclear. The CDR3 runs to 18 residues. Trimming removed 3 bases from V and 5 bases from J, with 23 bases in between. Germline V CDR1 and CDR2: SGHTA, FQGTGA. In DNA, the CDR3 is TGTGCCAGCAGCTTTCCCGGCGGTGGAGGACCAGAGGATCAGCCCCAGCATTTT. Its translation: CASSFPGGGGPEDQPQHF.

The chain has TRBV5-1 and TRBJ1-6; TRBD1 matches at 8 bases. CDR1 is SGHRS, CDR2 YFSETQ, per germline. This CDR3 is built from 16 residues. After removal of 0 bases from V and 8 bases from J, the junction contained 7 bases not matched to a gene. CDR3 coding DNA: TGCGCCAGCAGCTTGGAACTAGGGACAGGAGATTCACCCCTCCACTTT. Its protein is CASSLELGTGDSPLHF.

The chain combines TRBV18 with TRBJ1-6, with 8 positions matching TRBD1. Germline V gives CDR1 KGHSH, CDR2 LQKENI. This CDR3 has 15 residues. The junction had 4 bases not matched to a gene; V was cut back by 6 bases and J by 3 bases. For the CDR3, the DNA is TGTGCCAGCTCGCCGGACAGGGTCTATAATTCACCCCTCCACTTT. Its translation is CASSPDRVYNSPLHF.

V and J are TRBV6-5 and TRBJ1-6, with 8 bases lining up with TRBD1. V was pared by 4 bases and J by 9 bases, with 8 bases of the junction left unmatched. The CDR3 contains 15 residues. Germline V gives CDR1 MNHEY, CDR2 SVGAGI. CDR3 DNA: TGTGCCAGCAGTTCTCGGACAGGGACGACTTCACCCCTCCACTTT. Its protein product is CASSSRTGTTSPLHF.